This is a list of T cell receptor beta chains from one sample in a study of CD8 T cells in ankylosing spondylitis. Using its own MiXCR run on the 5' RACE reads, TCRdb lists one record per CDR3 protein. The profile shows some 90,000 distinct CDR3 sequences, around 30% of them singletons. The sequenced sample was blood, either unsorted or a sorted T cell fraction (not recorded which). The receptor source for this set is a male donor with ankylosing spondylitis or in good health (not recorded which). Each CDR3 is given with its conserved first and last residue. The D gene is left open where the match is weak. Not all rows give a size; the values are once, few, many and, for expanded clones, a class.

size: few
J: TRBJ1-6
V: TRBV11-1
D: .
DNA: TGTGCCAGCAGCTTATTATTCTCGGATTTTAGCTCCTATAATTCACCCCTCCACTTT
CDR3: CASSLLFSDFSSYNSPLHF

size: .
J: TRBJ2-7
V: TRBV6-1
D: TRBD2
DNA: TGTGCCAGCAGGGCCGGGACTAGCGGAAGCGAGCAGTACTTC
CDR3: CASRAGTSGSEQYF

size: .
J: TRBJ1-1
V: TRBV20-1
D: TRBD1
DNA: TGCAGTGCTGCGACCCCGGGACAGGGCAGTAACACTGAAGCTTTCTTT
CDR3: CSAATPGQGSNTEAFF

size: .
J: TRBJ2-3
V: TRBV5-1
D: .
DNA: TGCGCCAGCAGCTCAATGGGGGACTCCGTAGATACGCAGTATTTT
CDR3: CASSSMGDSVDTQYF

size: .
J: TRBJ2-3
V: TRBV5-1
D: .
DNA: TGCGCCAGCAGCTTGGTGTCAACCACAGATACGCAGTATTTT
CDR3: CASSLVSTTDTQYF

size: .
J: TRBJ1-5
V: TRBV5-5
D: TRBD1
DNA: TGTGCCAGCAGCTGGGACAGTGAGAGCAATCAGCCCCAGCATTTT
CDR3: CASSWDSESNQPQHF

size: many
J: TRBJ1-2
V: TRBV7-2
D: .
DNA: TGTGCCAGCAGCTCGCCCTCGAACGGCTACACCTTC
CDR3: CASSSPSNGYTF

size: few
J: TRBJ2-2
V: TRBV12-3/TRBV12-4
D: .
DNA: TGTGCCAGCACCCAGAGGGGGGATTCCACCGGGGAGCTGTTTTTT
CDR3: CASTQRGDSTGELFF

size: .
J: TRBJ1-1
V: TRBV7-3
D: .
DNA: TGTGCCAGCAGCTTAAGCGGTGGCCTGACTAACACTGAAGCTTTCTTT
CDR3: CASSLSGGLTNTEAFF

size: .
J: TRBJ2-7
V: TRBV4-1
D: .
DNA: TGCGCCAGCAGTCCCCACCTGCGGCGCTCCTACGAGCAGTACTTC
CDR3: CASSPHLRRSYEQYF

size: many
J: TRBJ2-2
V: TRBV20-1
D: TRBD1
DNA: TGCAGTGCCCTACAGGGGTCGGACACCGGGGAGCTGTTTTTT
CDR3: CSALQGSDTGELFF

size: many
J: TRBJ2-3
V: TRBV20-1
D: .
DNA: TGCAGTGCTAACCTAGACAGTACCTCGACAGATACGCAGTATTTT
CDR3: CSANLDSTSTDTQYF

size: .
J: TRBJ2-5
V: TRBV20-1
D: .
DNA: TGCAGTGCTGCAACTAGCCCAGAGACCCAGTACTTC
CDR3: CSAATSPETQYF

size: many
J: TRBJ1-4
V: TRBV5-1
D: .
DNA: TGCGCCAGCAGCCAAGCCGCAACTAATGAAAAACTGTTTTTT
CDR3: CASSQAATNEKLFF

size: many
J: TRBJ2-2
V: TRBV5-1
D: .
DNA: TGCGCCAGCACCCCTTCACAAAGGAACACCGGGGAGCTGTTTTTT
CDR3: CASTPSQRNTGELFF

size: many
J: TRBJ2-2
V: TRBV5-1
D: .
DNA: TGCGCCAGCAGCTTGGAGGTGAACACCGGGGAGCTGTTTTTT
CDR3: CASSLEVNTGELFF

size: many
J: TRBJ1-1
V: TRBV4-1
D: .
DNA: TGCGCCAGCAGCCAAGATATCAGGGCCGAAGCTTTCTTT
CDR3: CASSQDIRAEAFF

size: .
J: TRBJ1-4
V: TRBV10-3
D: TRBD1
DNA: TGTGCCATCAGTGAGCTTGGCAGGGGGGATGAAAAACTGTTTTTT
CDR3: CAISELGRGDEKLFF

size: few
J: TRBJ1-4
V: TRBV29-1
D: .
DNA: TGCAGCGTAAAACCAGCTAATGAAAAACTGTTTTTT
CDR3: CSVKPANEKLFF

size: few
J: TRBJ2-5
V: TRBV12-3/TRBV12-4
D: TRBD2
DNA: TGTGCCAGCAGCCCCTATGGGACTAGCGGGGGCCGGGAGACCCAGTACTTC
CDR3: CASSPYGTSGGRETQYF

size: .
J: TRBJ2-5
V: TRBV2
D: .
DNA: TGTGCCAGCAGTGCGACAGGATTTTCAGAGACCCAGTACTTC
CDR3: CASSATGFSETQYF

size: .
J: TRBJ2-3
V: TRBV15
D: TRBD1
DNA: TGTGCCACCAGCGTTCGGACAGGACGCTTGACAGATACGCAGTATTTT
CDR3: CATSVRTGRLTDTQYF

size: .
J: TRBJ2-1
V: TRBV7-9
D: TRBD1
DNA: TGTGCCAGCAGCCGTGACAGGGTTACCTACAATGAGCAGTTCTTC
CDR3: CASSRDRVTYNEQFF

size: few
J: TRBJ1-2
V: TRBV5-5
D: TRBD1
DNA: TGTGCCAGCAGCTTCTGGGGACAGAGGCCCTTAGTCTATGGCTACACCTTC
CDR3: CASSFWGQRPLVYGYTF

size: .
J: TRBJ2-5
V: TRBV7-9
D: .
DNA: TGTGCCAGCAGCCGACTTTTGGGGACGGAGACCCAGTACTTC
CDR3: CASSRLLGTETQYF

size: .
J: TRBJ2-3
V: TRBV20-1
D: .
DNA: TGCAGTGCTAGAGCTTCTGTGGGAGAGTCAGATACGCAGTATTTT
CDR3: CSARASVGESDTQYF

size: .
J: TRBJ2-1
V: TRBV11-2
D: TRBD2
DNA: TGTGCCAGCAGCTTATTCACTAGCGGGAGGGGGGTTAATGAGCAGTTCTTC
CDR3: CASSLFTSGRGVNEQFF

size: few
J: TRBJ2-1
V: TRBV20-1
D: .
DNA: TGCAGTGCTAGAGGGGGAGGGGGCGCGGGGGACTTCATAAATGAGCAGTTCTTC
CDR3: CSARGGGGAGDFINEQFF

size: .
J: TRBJ2-1
V: TRBV2
D: TRBD2
DNA: TGTGCCAGCAGCGGACTAGAGAATGAGCAGTTCTTC
CDR3: CASSGLENEQFF

size: .
J: TRBJ2-2
V: TRBV20-1
D: TRBD2
DNA: TGCAGTTCCCGGACTAGCGGGTCCGGGGAGCTGTTTTTT
CDR3: CSSRTSGSGELFF